The next 22 T cell receptor beta chains were all read from a single sample in a study of cytomegalovirus exposure and HLA in healthy donors. Repertoires were generated with immunoSEQ multiplex PCR, while TCRdb's copy carries only in-frame clones and drops some. Altogether 71,000 or so clones are present, roughly 94% being singletons, with the ten largest covering about 1.4%. Sequencing used PBMCs. Receptors were obtained from a man aged 18 to 35 in good health and CMV-seropositive.

The chain links TRBV2 to TRBJ1-1; D is possibly TRBD1 (5 bases). With 2 bases removed from V and 4 bases from J, the gap between germline ends came to 14 bases. This CDR3 comprises 15 residues. Germline V lookup: CDR1 SNHLY, CDR2 FYNNEI. CDR3 sequence: CASSEWAGLPTEAFF. The CDR3 region has the DNA TGTGCCAGCAGTGAATGGGCAGGGCTGCCCACTGAAGCTTTCTTT.

The chain carries TRBV2 and TRBJ1-2, with D maybe TRBD1 (6 bases). V was cut by 7 bases and J by 8 bases, with 20 bases left in between. There are 14 residues in the CDR3. Germline V lookup: CDR1 SNHLY, CDR2 FYNNEI. The chain's CDR3 is CASIPSRGARGYTF. Here the CDR3 DNA reads TGTGCCAGCATCCCTTCACGGGGGGCGCGAGGCTACACCTTC.

The V call is TRBV7-2, the J call TRBJ2-7; TRBD2 agrees at 10 bases. V lost 3 bases, J lost 6 bases, and 8 bases stayed unmatched. Germline CDR1 is SGHTA and CDR2 is FQGNSA. This CDR3 region has 15 residues. CDR3 sequence reads: CASSLMSGGASEQYF. The CDR3 DNA sequence: TGTGCCAGCAGCTTGATGAGCGGGGGGGCGTCCGAGCAGTACTTC. Drawing the rest from reference TRBV7-2 and TRBJ2-7, the complete variable domain is GAGVSQSPSNKVTEKGKDVELRCDPISGHTALYWYRQSLGQGLEFLIYFQGNSAPDKSGLPSDRFSAERTGGSVSTLTIQRTQQEDSAVYLCASSLMSGGASEQYFGPGTRLTVT.

The chain recombines TRBV2 with TRBJ2-7; TRBD2 matches 7 bases. The CDR3 contains 14 residues. J gave up 4 bases and V 6 bases, and 9 bases lay outside the gene matches. Germline CDR1 and CDR2: SNHLY and FYNNEI. CDR3 nucleotide sequence: TGTGCCAGCAGAGACGGGGTGGGACTATACGAGCAGTACTTC. It specifies CASRDGVGLYEQYF.

The chain has TRBV11-3 and TRBJ2-2, with 10 bases that match TRBD2. V gave up 5 bases and J gave up 4 bases; unmatched junction bases: 7. The CDR3 spans 16 residues. Looked up from germline, CDR1 is SGHNT and CDR2 is YENEEA. Here the CDR3 reads CASSAYGTSATGELFF. Here the CDR3 DNA reads TGTGCCAGCAGCGCCTACGGGACTAGCGCCACCGGGGAGCTGTTTTTT.

The chain couples TRBV6-5 to TRBJ2-7; D perhaps matches TRBD2 (6 bases). Germline V gene data show CDR1 as MNHEY and CDR2 as SVGAGI. With 8 bases removed from V and 6 bases from J, the gap between germline ends came to 20 bases. This CDR3 is built from 14 residues. The CDR3 here is CASRRGEAGSEQYF. CDR3 coding DNA: TGTGCCAGCCGACGAGGGGAGGCGGGATCCGAGCAGTACTTC.

The chain is built from TRBV4-1 and TRBJ1-3; 8 positions agree with TRBD1. J was trimmed by 1 base and V by 4 bases; bases with no gene match: 6. CDR1 MGHRA and CDR2 YSYEKL come from the germline V gene. The CDR3 has 16 amino acids. CDR3 loop: CASSPSGGRSGNTIYF. Written as DNA, the CDR3 is TGCGCCAGCAGCCCCTCAGGGGGCAGGTCTGGAAACACCATATATTTT.

The chain uses TRBV2 and TRBJ2-7; D may be TRBD2 (5 bases). CDR1 SNHLY and CDR2 FYNNEI come from the germline V gene. The CDR3 sequence is 11 residues long. V was shortened by 5 bases and J by 4 bases, with 6 bases between the two germline ends. The CDR3 reads CASSREYEQYF. In nucleotides, the CDR3 is TGTGCCAGCAGTAGGGAGTACGAGCAGTACTTC.

The rearrangement links TRBV6-5 to TRBJ1-2, with 7 bases matching TRBD1. The germline gives CDR1 MNHEY, CDR2 SVGAGI. V dropped 2 bases and J dropped 3; count of bases not matched to a gene: 6. This CDR3 is built from 15 residues. The CDR3 region has the DNA TGTGCCAGCAGTTACGCCTACAGGGGTGACTATGGCTACACCTTC. It codes for CASSYAYRGDYGYTF.

This clone was recorded once. The chain is built from TRBV19 and TRBJ1-2, with D unclear. CDR3 length: 14 residues. Looked up from germline, CDR1 is LNHDA and CDR2 is SQIVND (reference sequence). V was shortened by 9 bases and J by 2 bases, with 16 bases between the two germline ends. DNA for the CDR3: TGTGCCAGCCATAACGATGGCCGAAACTATGGCTACACCTTC. It codes for CASHNDGRNYGYTF.

The chain joins TRBV5-1 to TRBJ2-1; 12 bases are a match to TRBD2. The CDR3 runs to 17 residues. Per the germline V gene, CDR1 is SGHRS and CDR2 is YFSETQ. Trimming took 4 bases from V and 7 from J; bases not matched to a gene: 12. CDR3 sequence: CASSPSLAGGLRNEQFF. In nucleotides, the CDR3 is TGCGCCAGCAGCCCGTCCCTAGCGGGGGGGCTTCGGAATGAGCAGTTCTTC. Drawing the rest from reference TRBV5-1 and TRBJ2-1, the complete variable domain is KAGVTQTPRYLIKTRGQQVTLSCSPISGHRSVSWYQQTPGQGLQFLFEYFSETQRNKGNFPGRFSGRQFSNSRSEMNVSTLELGDSALYLCASSPSLAGGLRNEQFFGPGTRLTVL.

The rearrangement links TRBV7-9 to TRBJ2-7, with D tentatively TRBD1 (5 bases). V lost 2 bases to trimming and J lost 6 bases, with 14 bases between them. CDR1 is SEHNR, CDR2 FQNEAQ, per germline (reference sequence). The length of the CDR3 is 14 residues. The CDR3 coding sequence is TGTGCCAGCAGCTTAAGCGCAGGGATGGGCGAGCAGTACTTC. This translates into CASSLSAGMGEQYF.

J is TRBJ2-4 and V is TRBV7-3; TRBD1 might be the D (6 bases). This CDR3 spans 14 amino acids. Looked up from germline, CDR1 is SGHTA and CDR2 is FQGTGA. The V end lost 2 bases, the J end lost 3 bases, and 8 bases lay between the germline ends. The CDR3 region has the DNA TGTGCCAGCAGCTTACCAGGGGTCAAAAACATTCAGTACTTC. Amino acid sequence: CASSLPGVKNIQYF.

The rearrangement uses TRBV19 and TRBJ2-5, with 9 bases identical to TRBD2. Looked up from germline, CDR1 is LNHDA and CDR2 is SQIVND (reference sequence). V trimming: 7 bases; J trimming: 0 bases; junction bases outside the gene matches: 18. The CDR3 runs to 19 residues. Written as DNA, the CDR3 is TGTGCCAGTACCATGGGGCTAGCGGGGATCTCCGGCGACCAAGAGACCCAGTACTTC. Protein: CASTMGLAGISGDQETQYF.

CDR3 sequence reads: CASTGGGHTGELFF. CDR3 DNA: TGTGCCAGCACGGGAGGGGGCCACACCGGGGAGCTGTTTTTT. V is TRBV27 and J is TRBJ2-2, with D possibly TRBD2 on 8 matching bases. Germline V gives CDR1 MNHEY, CDR2 SMNVEV (reference sequence). Trimming cost V 7 bases and J 3 bases, with 12 bases left between them. The CDR3 extends over 14 amino acids.

The chain recombines TRBV6-5 with TRBJ2-2; 7 bases align to TRBD2. This CDR3 is built from 15 residues. Germline V gene lookup returns CDR1 MNHEY and CDR2 SVGAGI. V dropped 8 bases and J dropped 4; count of bases not matched to a gene: 10. The CDR3 coding sequence is TGTGCCAGCGGGAGGGGCCCCTCTCCCACCGGGGAGCTGTTTTTT. This codes for CASGRGPSPTGELFF.

The rearrangement uses TRBV7-3 and TRBJ2-7; 9 bases align to TRBD2. Losses at the gene ends were 2 bases for V and 5 bases for J; bases not matched to a gene: 7. Germline V lookup: CDR1 SGHTA, CDR2 FQGTGA. CDR3 size: 15 residues. CDR3 nucleotide sequence: TGTGCCAGCAGCTTAGAGCTAGCGGGAACCAACGAGCAGTACTTC. Amino acids: CASSLELAGTNEQYF.

The CDR3 DNA reads as TGTGCCAGCAGCTTGGGACAGCAAGAGACCCAGTACTTC. Its protein is CASSLGQQETQYF. The chain joins TRBV11-3 to TRBJ2-5; 7 bases agree with TRBD1. Germline trimming cut 3 bases from V and 2 bases from J; bases unmatched to any gene: 0. The CDR3 is made up of 13 amino acids. Per germline, CDR1 SGHNT and CDR2 YENEEA.

In the case of this clone: Compared with germline, one end of the junction differs, possibly owing to a read error. The CDR3 protein is CASSVGLAGGYSHNEQFF. DNA of the CDR3: TGTGCCAGCAGCGTAGGACTAGCGGGGGGCTACTCCCACAATGAGCAGTTCTTC. V gene TRBV9 combines with J gene TRBJ2-1; 13 bases agree with TRBD2. CDR1 SGDLS and CDR2 YYNGEE come from the germline V gene. This CDR3 region has 18 residues.

The chain uses TRBV7-9 and TRBJ1-2; unclear D gene. The CDR3 is 15 amino acids. Germline CDR1 and CDR2: SEHNR and FQNEAQ (reference sequence). Trimming stripped 1 base from V and 1 base from J, with 10 bases between. The CDR3 DNA follows: TGTGCCAGCAGCTTAGGTTTAGAGAATAACTATGGCTACACCTTC. This encodes CASSLGLENNYGYTF.

The gene calls are TRBV10-3 and TRBJ2-1, with 8 bases fitting TRBD2. J gave up 0 bases and V 4 bases, and 5 bases lay outside the gene matches. The V gene's germline CDR1 is ENHRY and CDR2 SYGVKD. The CDR3 totals 16 residues. The CDR3 DNA reads TGTGCCATCAGTGCTGGCGGGGGGACCTCCTACAATGAGCAGTTCTTC. Translating it yields CAISAGGGTSYNEQFF.

This chain joins TRBV5-5 and TRBJ2-1, with a possible D match to TRBD2 (5 bases). V shed 5 bases and J shed 10 bases, with 16 bases lying between them. CDR1 is SGHKS and CDR2 is YYEKEE in the germline V gene (reference sequence). The length of the CDR3 is 13 residues. CDR3 in DNA: TGTGCCAGCAGTGCGAGGGTGGGTAACGAGCAGTTCTTC. It yields the protein CASSARVGNEQFF. Based on the CDR3 plus reference TRBV5-5 and TRBJ2-1, the full variable domain is DAGVTQSPTHLIKTRGQQVTLRCSPISGHKSVSWYQQVLGQGPQFIFQYYEKEERGRGNFPDRFSARQFPNYSSELNVNALLLGDSALYLCASSARVGNEQFFGPGTRLTVL.